These 32 T cell receptor beta chains were all obtained from the same sample, sequenced in a study of beta chain features in type 1 diabetes. The investigators reverse transcribed all of the isolated RNA, so they sequenced expressed TCRB transcripts. Measured with immunoSEQ multiplex PCR; TCRdb has only the in-frame clones, and not every one. The sample shows 250,000 or so clones, 27% of them seen only once. Specimen: central memory CD4+ T cells from blood. All receptors come from a man aged 25 to 45 in good health.

This clone occurred a few times. The gene calls are TRBV18 and TRBJ2-5; D gene uncertain. The CDR3 is made up of 13 amino acids. Germline V gene lookup returns CDR1 KGHSH and CDR2 LQKENI. V was pared by 3 bases and J by 2 bases, with 7 bases between. In DNA, the CDR3 is TGTGCCAGCTCACCCTTGATGCAAGAGACCCAGTACTTC. It translates to CASSPLMQETQYF.

The chain has TRBV7-7 and TRBJ2-5; TRBD2 matches 10 bases. The CDR3 has 15 residues. The trim removed 5 bases at V and 2 bases at J, leaving 5 bases unmatched. Germline CDR1 is SSHAT and CDR2 is FNYEAQ (reference sequence). Here the CDR3 DNA reads TGTGCCAGCAGCCAAGCGGGAGGGAAACAAGAGACCCAGTACTTC. Protein product: CASSQAGGKQETQYF.

This chain uses TRBV12-5 with TRBJ1-6; no firm D call. CDR3 length: 13 residues. Trimming left V 1 base short and J 5 bases short, with 3 bases between. Germline V gene sequence: CDR1 LGHNT, CDR2 FRNRAP. Written as DNA, the CDR3 is TGTGCTAGTGGTTTGGAAAATAATTCACCCCTCCACTTT. Protein sequence: CASGLENNSPLHF.

The chain joins TRBV7-9 to TRBJ2-1; no clear D gene. Deletions cut 0 bases from V and 4 bases from J, with 4 bases between. CDR1 is SEHNR, CDR2 FQNEAQ, per germline (reference sequence). The CDR3 is made up of 13 amino acids. The CDR3 region is CASSLASYNEQFF. In DNA, the CDR3 is TGTGCCAGCAGCTTAGCTTCATACAATGAGCAGTTCTTC.

In its sample, this clone was seen a few times. The chain recombines TRBV30 with TRBJ1-4, with D unresolved. The CDR3 is made up of 13 amino acids. The V and J ends lost 4 bases and 4 bases respectively, with 10 bases between them. Germline CDR1 is GTSNPN and CDR2 is SVGIG (reference sequence). The CDR3 sequence is CAWNRVLNEKLFF. In DNA form, the CDR3 reads TGTGCCTGGAATAGGGTCCTTAATGAAAAACTGTTTTTT.

The genes are TRBV13 and TRBJ1-1, with D possibly TRBD1 on 5 matching bases. CDR1 PRHDT and CDR2 FYEKMQ come from the germline V gene (reference sequence). The CDR3 consists of 16 residues. V lost 0 bases, J lost 6 bases, and 17 bases lay in between. The CDR3 DNA is TGTGCCAGCAGCTTAGGCCTCCAGGGAGTCTTACCTGAAGCTTTCTTT. Its protein is CASSLGLQGVLPEAFF.

This chain connects TRBV28 to TRBJ2-6; D gene uncertain. The CDR3 consists of 15 residues. The V gene's germline CDR1 is MDHEN and CDR2 SYDVKM. Trimming removed 7 bases at V and 7 bases at J, with 17 bases between. DNA for the CDR3: TGTGCCAGCACCCTTAGACCTCTCGGAGCCAACGTCCTGACTTTC. It is translated as CASTLRPLGANVLTF.

The rearrangement uses TRBV14 and TRBJ2-7; D is perhaps TRBD2 (6 bases). Germline V gene sequence: CDR1 SGHDN, CDR2 FVKESK. The CDR3 sequence is 14 residues long. V was clipped by 0 bases and J by 4 bases, with 10 bases between them. The CDR3, as DNA: TGTGCCAGCAGCCAAGATCACGGGGGTTACGAGCAGTACTTC. It yields the protein CASSQDHGGYEQYF.

This chain joins TRBV11-2 and TRBJ2-7; D gene uncertain. The CDR3 totals 12 residues. Germline V gene sequence: CDR1 SGHAT, CDR2 FQNNGV. V dropped 6 bases and J dropped 0 bases, with 6 bases sitting between them. As DNA, the CDR3 is TGTGCCAGCAGGCACGGCTCCTACGAGCAGTACTTC. It yields the protein CASRHGSYEQYF. The full variable domain, completed using reference TRBV11-2 and TRBJ2-7, is EAGVAQSPRYKIIEKRQSVAFWCNPISGHATLYWYQQILGQGPKLLIQFQNNGVVDDSQLPKDRFSAERLKGVDSTLKIQPAKLEDSAVYLCASRHGSYEQYFGPGTRLTVT.

For this clone: This sample also contains other DNA sequences that code for the same CDR3. The chain carries TRBV15 and TRBJ2-1, with 8 positions matching TRBD1. The V gene's germline CDR1 is LNHNV and CDR2 YYDKDF (reference sequence). The V segment lost 5 bases and the J segment 8 bases; nucleotides outside the gene matches: 11. The CDR3 is 15 amino acids. The CDR3 loop is CATSATGRGRDEQFF. CDR3 coding DNA: TGTGCCACCAGCGCGACCGGCAGGGGGCGAGATGAGCAGTTCTTC. The complete variable domain, with remaining parts taken from reference TRBV15 and TRBJ2-1, reads DAMVIQNPRYQVTQFGKPVTLSCSQTLNHNVMYWYQQKSSQAPKLLFHYYDKDFNNEADTPDNFQSRRPNTSFCFLDIRSPGLGDTAMYLCATSATGRGRDEQFFGPGTRLTVL.

The chain links TRBV5-4 to TRBJ2-2, with D unresolved. Trimming removed 0 bases at V and 6 bases at J, with 9 bases between. Germline loops: CDR1 SGHNT, CDR2 YYREEE (reference sequence). The CDR3 spans 14 residues. This chain's CDR3 is CASSLATRSGELFF. The CDR3 DNA reads TGTGCCAGCAGCTTGGCCACCCGCTCCGGGGAGCTGTTTTTT.

This rearrangement joins TRBV29-1 to TRBJ2-1; TRBD2 aligns across 9 bases. There are 14 residues in the CDR3. CDR1 and CDR2 from the germline V gene are SQVTM and ANQGSEA. V gave up 8 bases and J gave up 9 bases; unmatched junction bases: 14. CDR3 residues: CSIPGLAPRGEQFF. The CDR3 nucleotides are TGCAGCATTCCGGGACTAGCCCCCAGGGGTGAGCAGTTCTTC.

This clone has only a few counts. The chain has TRBV30 and TRBJ2-2; D tentatively reads TRBD1 or TRBD2 (5 bases each). Per the germline V gene, CDR1 is GTSNPN and CDR2 is SVGIG (reference sequence). V was cut by 3 bases and J by 4 bases, with 15 bases left in between. The CDR3 spans 15 residues. CDR3 amino acids: CAWSIYRDLTGELFF. CDR3 bases: TGTGCCTGGAGCATATACCGGGACCTCACCGGGGAGCTGTTTTTT.

The rearrangement joins TRBV6-1 to TRBJ1-2, with D possibly being TRBD1 (6 bases). The CDR3 totals 15 residues. Per the germline V gene, CDR1 is MNHNS and CDR2 is SASEGT. Trimming left V 4 bases short and J 2 bases short, with 14 bases between. The CDR3, as DNA: TGTGCCAGCAGTGCAGGGGACCCAACCAACTATGGCTACACCTTC. Its translation: CASSAGDPTNYGYTF.

In its sample, this clone was seen a few times. The CDR3 DNA sequence: TGTGCCTGGAGTCCTTCCACTTCACCCCTCCACTTT. Amino acid sequence: CAWSPSTSPLHF. The rearrangement uses TRBV30 and TRBJ1-6; D not certain. This CDR3 has 12 residues. V was shortened by 2 bases and J by 9 bases, with 8 bases between the two germline ends. Germline CDR1 is GTSNPN and CDR2 is SVGIG (reference sequence).

The chain uses TRBV18 and TRBJ2-3; D unresolved. Germline CDR1 reads KGHSH; CDR2 reads LQKENI. The V end lost 1 base, the J end lost 2 bases, and 10 bases lay between the germline ends. This CDR3 comprises 15 residues. CDR3 DNA: TGTGCCAGCTCACCACTCATGGAAGTCACAGATACGCAGTATTTT. This sequence encodes CASSPLMEVTDTQYF.

The rearrangement joins TRBV10-3 to TRBJ1-3; D might be TRBD1 (6 bases). Between the trimmed V and J ends, which lost 5 bases and 2 bases, there was a span of 10 bases. In germline, CDR1 is ENHRY, CDR2 SYGVKD. The CDR3 covers 14 residues. The CDR3 loop is CAISPGVTGNTIYF. The CDR3 DNA follows: TGTGCCATCAGTCCAGGGGTAACTGGAAACACCATATATTTT.

J is TRBJ2-6 and V is TRBV14; the D gene is possibly TRBD2 (5 bases). Germline V gene lookup returns CDR1 SGHDN and CDR2 FVKESK. The CDR3 spans 15 residues. V lost 6 bases, J lost 0 bases, and 9 bases lay in between. In DNA form, the CDR3 reads TGTGCCAGCAGTAAACGGGACTCTGGGGCCAACGTCCTGACTTTC. Translated, it gives CASSKRDSGANVLTF.

The chain links TRBV5-1 to TRBJ2-7; TRBD1 or TRBD2 may be the D gene (5 bases each). Per the germline V gene, CDR1 is SGHRS and CDR2 is YFSETQ. Trimming cost V 0 bases and J 3 bases, with 13 bases left between them. The CDR3 is 15 residues long. In nucleotides, the CDR3 is TGCGCCAGCAGCTTGGGGGCCGGGGCCGACTACGAGCAGTACTTC. It is translated as CASSLGAGADYEQYF.

This clone was picked up a small number of times. Compared with germline, one end of the junction differs, possibly owing to a read error. The chain uses TRBV7-2 and TRBJ1-2; D gene ambiguous. Looked up from germline, CDR1 is SGHTA and CDR2 is FQGNSA. The CDR3 has 14 residues. CDR3 amino acids: CASSQAVEGYGYTF. Here the CDR3 DNA reads TGCGCCAGCAGCCAAGCTGTAGAGGGCTATGGCTACACCTTC.

A few counts support this clone. The chain uses TRBV30 and TRBJ2-1; D may be TRBD2 (6 bases). V was shortened by 3 bases and J by 8 bases, with 14 bases between the two germline ends. The CDR3 spans 13 residues. CDR1 and CDR2 (germline): GTSNPN, SVGIG (reference sequence). The CDR3 loop reads CAWRDYRRDEQFF. The CDR3 bases are TGTGCCTGGAGGGACTACCGGCGCGATGAGCAGTTCTTC.

There are a few counts of this clone. This chain joins TRBV10-3 and TRBJ1-5; 8 positions match TRBD1. The CDR3 spans 15 residues. V gave up 7 bases and J gave up 2 bases; unmatched junction bases: 7. Germline V gene lookup returns CDR1 ENHRY and CDR2 SYGVKD. The CDR3 coding sequence is TGTGCCATCAAGGACAGGGACGGGGGCAATCAGCCCCAGCATTTT. It encodes CAIKDRDGGNQPQHF.

J is TRBJ2-7 and V is TRBV6-1; 7 bases align to TRBD1. There are 15 residues in the CDR3. After removal of 1 base from V and 3 bases from J, the junction contained 6 bases not matched to a gene. Germline V gives CDR1 MNHNS, CDR2 SASEGT. The CDR3 reads CASSEEEQGIYEQYF. CDR3 in DNA: TGTGCCAGCAGTGAAGAGGAACAGGGGATCTACGAGCAGTACTTC.

The gene calls are TRBV19 and TRBJ2-1; D gene ambiguous. CDR1 and CDR2 from the germline V gene are LNHDA and SQIVND (reference sequence). The CDR3 loop spans 18 amino acids. V lost 7 bases to trimming and J lost 1 base, with 23 bases between them. The CDR3 bases are TGTGCCAGTATGGGCCGCGGCAGAGTAGAACTATCCTACAATGAGCAGTTCTTC. Translated, it gives CASMGRGRVELSYNEQFF.

The V gene is TRBV4-1, the J gene TRBJ1-1, with 7 bases matching TRBD1. CDR3 length: 14 amino acids. Germline V gene lookup returns CDR1 MGHRA and CDR2 YSYEKL. V gave up 6 bases and J gave up 3 bases; unmatched junction bases: 7. CDR3: CASRPMRGHTEAFF. The CDR3 DNA follows: TGCGCCAGCAGACCCATGAGGGGGCACACTGAAGCTTTCTTT.

The chain has TRBV7-2 and TRBJ2-3; the match to TRBD2 covers 11 bases. This CDR3 comprises 18 residues. Trimming cost V 5 bases and J 0 bases; bases outside gene matches: 10. In germline, CDR1 is SGHTA, CDR2 FQGNSA. The CDR3 bases are TGTGCCAGCAGCCCCCCGGGTAGCGGGAGGGCTAGCACAGATACGCAGTATTTT. This gives the protein CASSPPGSGRASTDTQYF.

This clone has only one observation. V usage is TRBV30 and J usage is TRBJ1-1; TRBD1 is a possible D gene (5 bases). This CDR3 contains 14 residues. Trimming removed 3 bases from V and 4 bases from J, with 15 bases in between. CDR1 and CDR2 from the germline V gene are GTSNPN and SVGIG (reference sequence). In DNA, the CDR3 is TGTGCCTGGAGAACCGGGACCCCGGGCACTGAAGCTTTCTTT. The encoded protein is CAWRTGTPGTEAFF.

This clone was picked up many times. V and J are TRBV28 and TRBJ2-1; TRBD1 is a possible D gene (6 bases). CDR1 and CDR2 from the germline V gene are MDHEN and SYDVKM. This CDR3 contains 16 residues. Trimming took 5 bases from V and 0 from J, leaving 14 bases between them. This CDR3 is CASSGHRADSYNEQFF. The DNA for the CDR3 is TGTGCCAGCAGTGGCCACAGGGCCGACTCCTACAATGAGCAGTTCTTC.

The CDR3 coding sequence is TGTGCCTGGAACAGGGATCGCAATCAGCCCCAGCATTTT. Residues: CAWNRDRNQPQHF. J is TRBJ1-5 and V is TRBV30, with a tentative D call TRBD1 (6 bases). Germline loops: CDR1 GTSNPN, CDR2 SVGIG (reference sequence). With 4 bases removed from V and 2 bases from J, the gap between germline ends came to 9 bases. This CDR3 contains 13 residues.

The chain couples TRBV27 to TRBJ1-5, with a tentative D call TRBD1 (6 bases). The CDR3 has 15 amino acids. Germline V CDR1 and CDR2: MNHEY, SMNVEV (reference sequence). Trimming shortened V by 2 bases and J by 5 bases, and 13 bases separated the two germline ends. The CDR3 reads CASSLGRGGDQPQHF. The CDR3 DNA reads TGTGCCAGCAGTTTAGGCAGGGGTGGGGATCAGCCCCAGCATTTT.

In the case of this clone: Other DNA sequences in the sample encode the same CDR3. The chain joins TRBV15 to TRBJ2-5; either TRBD1 or TRBD2 may supply D (6 bases each). The CDR3 totals 15 residues. V dropped 0 bases and J dropped 2 bases, with 10 bases sitting between them. Per germline, CDR1 LNHNV and CDR2 YYDKDF (reference sequence). The CDR3 DNA reads TGTGCCACCAGCAGAGATCCGGGGGCACAAGAGACCCAGTACTTC. Translated: CATSRDPGAQETQYF.

This clone came up a few times. The rearrangement uses TRBV7-2 and TRBJ2-7; D is ambiguous. Trimming took 5 bases from V and 7 from J, leaving 21 bases between them. The CDR3 has 15 amino acids. Germline V gene sequence: CDR1 SGHTA, CDR2 FQGNSA. The CDR3 DNA sequence: TGTGCCAGCAGCACTCCCGGGCTTCCCTTGGGTGAGCAGTACTTC. It codes for CASSTPGLPLGEQYF.